This T cell receptor beta chain was retrieved from a study of CD8+ T cells in alopecia areata. Study in general: For the treated group, dosing was oral tofacitinib at 5 to 10 mg twice daily.

Sequencing templates came from extracted RNA that was reverse transcribed into cDNA. Data came from immunoSEQ multiplex PCR; TCRdb stores just in-frame clones and leaves some out. The data show about 280,000 clones, with 58% seen just once and approximately 1.8% held by the top ten. Turning to this clone: Antigen unknown.

Points from the study as a whole: Throughout tofacitinib, many expanded lesional clones continued to persist in scalp and blood. Lesional scalp, especially alopecia totalis/universalis, showed higher clonality than normal scalp. Scalp sequencing captures resident alphabeta T cells of normal skin too.

Described treatment: oral pan-JAK inhibitor, 5-10 mg twice daily. Germline V CDR1 and CDR2: LNHNV, YYDKDF (reference sequence). Trimming shortened V by 2 bases and J by 0 bases, and 4 bases separated the two germline ends. This CDR3 has 13 residues. This chain connects TRBV15 to TRBJ1-2, with D unresolved. The receptor comes from a human donor with alopecia areata. This material consisted of CD4+ T cells sorted from blood, taken at week 24, from a patient treated with tofacitinib. The CDR3 loop reads CATSRQTNYGYTF. The CDR3 DNA is TGTGCCACCAGCAGACAGACTAACTATGGCTACACCTTC.